This TCR beta chain was observed in a study of vaccination effects on CD4 cells after COVID-19 (dated by TCRdb to between 2021 and 2024). About the study as a whole: Across the study, the median time from the second dose to post-vaccine sampling was 72 days (range 14 to 241). Cultures from other donors in the study were sequenced using the Oncomine TCR Beta short-read assay on an Illumina iSeq 100. Altogether, roughly 10 COVID-19 convalescent patients and a few SARS-CoV-2-naive healthy vaccine recipients made up the full study. SARS-CoV-2 spike-specific CD4+ TCR repertoires from before and after mRNA vaccination were compared in COVID-19 convalescent patients and in infection-naive vaccine recipients.

The investigation overall reported the following: Both infection-induced and vaccine-induced clones contracted markedly at late post-vaccination timepoints, which is consistent with waning T cell responses. Limitations of the study were the small number of convalescent patients and the absence of early post-infection timepoints. In healthy vaccine recipients, vaccine-induced clones were almost all SARS-CoV-2 mono-reactive, with only 1 of 255 being cross-reactive with common cold coronaviruses.

Library preparation employed the immunoSEQ multiplex PCR assay. DNA from the cultured and isolated CD4+ T cells underwent TCR beta CDR3 sequencing. The original pipeline was this. Non-productive TCR sequences were removed and reads were trimmed to the CDR3 region, keeping CDR3s of at least 7 amino acids. Antigen-specific clonotypes were identified using the MANAFEST web app by comparison of expansion in peptide wells against reference cultures. To be called positive, a clone needed expansion at FDR<0.05 compared with the reference and with all other wells, an odds ratio greater than 5, and a frequency greater than 0.1% in two replicate wells. A clonotype was called cross-reactive if it was significantly expanded both in SARS-CoV-2 spike wells and in at least one common cold coronavirus spike condition. Levenshtein distance calculated with the stringdist R package was used to assess CDR3 similarity, and unrooted trees were constructed with ape in R 3.6.1. The table was pulled from immuneACCESS by TCRdb, which kept in-frame rearrangements only. Such tables lose some clones; where checked, under half of the loss comes from unresolved V genes, and the rest has no known cause. From that table come the V and J calls and clone size; the DNA was used to work out D and trimming. This sample has about 72,000 clones in its table, and about 81% of those were observed once. Roughly 1.2% of the sample rests with the top ten.

In the ViraFEST assay, PBMC were stimulated with viral peptide pools, and TCR sequencing was then used to find antigen-specific CD4+ T cell clonotypes based on their expansion. After more than 9 days of culture, CD4+ T cells were isolated with the EasySep CD4+ T cell isolation kit. Participants received two doses of either the BNT162b2 or the mRNA-1273 mRNA SARS-CoV-2 vaccine. Negative nucleocapsid antibody results before and after vaccination confirmed that the healthy vaccine recipients had no prior SARS-CoV-2 infection. Some 2 million PBMC per well were cultured with approximately 10 ug/ml peptides in IMDM containing roughly 5% human AB serum, approximately 9.1 IU/ml IL-2 and gentamicin. Half of the culture medium was replaced with fresh IL-2-containing medium on days 3 and 7. Unless noted otherwise, every peptide stimulation condition was cultured in triplicate wells. PBMC were separated from whole blood using Ficoll-Paque Plus gradient centrifugation and were then either cryopreserved at -140C or used fresh. The spike proteins of SARS-CoV-2 and of the common cold coronaviruses HCoV-NL63, HCoV-OC43 and HCoV-229E were spanned by overlapping peptide pools. The QIAamp micro DNA kit was used to extract genomic DNA from the cultured CD4+ T cells.

From the germline V gene, CDR1 is ENHRY and CDR2 is SYGVKD. V gives up 3 bases and J gives up 0 bases, and the segment between their germline ends measures 9 bases. The CDR3 holds 14 amino acids from the cysteine to the valine. Only the CDR3 portion is preserved as DNA: 42 bases, with reading frame beginning at the first base. To note about this clone: Its antigen specificity is not known. The sample holds no much larger clone one base away, and base qualities are not on file.

The receptor's source is a human donor who received a COVID-19 vaccine. The rearranged chain carries TRBV10-3 and TRBJ2-7, and TRBD1 may be the D gene, going by 6 matching bases. The sample consisted of CD4+ T cells from PBMCs cultured with HCoV-229E spike peptides, taken after COVID-19 vaccination. Reading the label with the study, this specimen's cell subset or site is: HCoV-229E spike overlapping peptide pool stimulation. The CDR3 here reads CAISDDRSSYEQYV. DNA sequence: TGTGCCATCAGTGACGACAGGAGCTCCTACGAGCAGTACGTC.